This T cell receptor (beta chain) was retrieved from a study of OX40 agonist ivuxolimab in advanced cancers. Context from the whole study: Ivuxolimab was a fully human IgG2 agonistic monoclonal antibody targeting the costimulatory receptor OX40 (CD134). Peripheral TCRbeta sequencing aimed to test whether ivuxolimab altered TCR sequence diversity and caused clonal T-cell expansion. The paper describes the monotherapy dose-escalation part (N of about 52 patients) of the phase I trial of ivuxolimab. Of the approximately 50 patients in dose escalation, around 19 had hepatocellular carcinoma, some 15 had melanoma, 9 had renal cell carcinoma and 9 had head and neck cancer. Intravenous ivuxolimab was administered to patients every 2 weeks at six dose levels: 0.01, 0.1, 0.3, 1.5, 3 and 10 mg/kg. Prior anti-PD-1, anti-PD-L1 or anti-CTLA-4 therapy was permitted, and checkpoint inhibitors had been received by about two fifths of dose-escalation patients. Partial responses occurred in three dose-escalation patients, of whom one had hepatocellular carcinoma and two had cutaneous melanoma. The dose-escalation cohort was 82.7% male with a mean age of about 65 years, ranging from about 23 to 85.

As for this clone: This clone's antigen is unknown. Per-base quality was not reported, and no clone a single base away is much larger than it.

Genomic DNA was isolated from the sorted cells so that the TCRbeta CDR3 region could be sequenced. The immunoSEQ Assay was used to sequence the TCRbeta CDR3 regions. TCRdb took over this immuneACCESS table, retaining in-frame rearrangements with V and J assigned. Such tables are incomplete; in checked studies, under half of the missing clones stem from an unresolved V gene, and the remainder is unexplained. The table for this sample lists approximately 69,000 clones; about 86% of them were counted only once. Together, the top ten hold under 0.75% of the sample. V trim: 6 bases; J trim: 3 bases; unmatched bases: 1. The CDR3 runs 12 amino acids, cysteine and phenylalanine included. This entry keeps only the CDR3 DNA: 36 bases, framed from base 1. CDR1 and CDR2, per the germline V gene (reference sequence), are LNHDA and SQIVND. Patients with a history of autoimmune disease or receiving systemic immunosuppression were excluded from the trial. Peripheral blood for TCR sequencing was drawn from every dose cohort at baseline, at cycle 4 day 1 and at cycle 7 day 1. Samples came from an open-label, multicenter, first-in-human phase I dose-escalation trial of ivuxolimab. The trial enrolled adults with locally advanced or metastatic head and neck squamous cell, hepatocellular, melanoma or renal cell carcinoma. CD4+ and CD8+ T cells were sorted separately from peripheral blood before TCR sequencing.

Points the paper makes about the study in general: Low levels of normalized T-cell clonal expansion were also seen in some patients who did not respond. At doses of 0.1 to 3.0 mg/kg, clonal expansion of both CD4+ and CD8+ T cells in blood was seen between baseline and week 6. Antigen specificity was not determined for the clonally expanded peripheral T cells. On average, CD8+ T cells showed more expanded clones than CD4+ T cells after ivuxolimab. In the 0.1-3.0 mg/kg groups, partial responders had among the lowest normalized peripheral clonal expansion, particularly in CD8+ T cells.

This receptor was obtained from an adult with an advanced solid tumor such as melanoma, head and neck, liver or kidney cancer. The V and J segments used are TRBV19 and TRBJ1-1, with 7 middle bases fitting TRBD1. Here the sequenced sample was CD4+ or CD8+ T cells sorted from blood, taken in a trial of the OX40 agonist ivuxolimab. The DNA reads as follows: TGTGCCAGTAGCGACAGGGACACTGAAGCTTTCTTT. The encoded protein is CASSDRDTEAFF.